Presented here are 29 T cell receptor beta chains from one specimen sequenced in a study of cytomegalovirus exposure and HLA in healthy donors. In the PCR, 60 Vbeta and 13 Jbeta primers were used. Measured with immunoSEQ multiplex PCR; TCRdb has only the in-frame clones, and not every one. In the table there are some 130,000 clones, around three quarters of which are singletons. The source material was PBMCs. The source is a man aged 40-49 years in good health and CMV-seronegative.

In this sample, this clone turned up once. The chain is built from TRBV27 and TRBJ2-7; TRBD1 matches at 9 bases. CDR3 length equals 16 residues. V lost 1 base, J lost 2 bases, and 6 bases stayed unmatched. Germline CDR1 is MNHEY and CDR2 is SMNVEV (reference sequence). CDR3 nucleotide sequence: TGTGCCAGCAGTTTATTAAAGGACAGGGGACCCTACGAGCAGTACTTC. This codes for CASSLLKDRGPYEQYF.

With respect to this clone: The conserved closing phenylalanine or tryptophan is absent in this CDR3, likely reflecting a read error. This chain links TRBV6-1 with TRBJ2-3; D gene uncertain. Per the germline V gene, CDR1 is MNHNS and CDR2 is SASEGT. Trimming removed 1 base at V and 2 bases at J, with 7 bases between. The CDR3 is made up of 14 amino acids. This chain's CDR3 is CASSEGAYTDTQYV. The CDR3 nucleotides are TGTGCCAGCAGTGAAGGGGCCTACACAGATACGCAGTATGTT.

CDR3 residues: CASSFGTDTQYF. Written as DNA, the CDR3 is TGCGCCAGCAGTTTCGGCACAGATACGCAGTATTTT. The chain carries TRBV5-1 and TRBJ2-3; the D is unclear. CDR1 is SGHRS, CDR2 YFSETQ, per germline. The CDR3 sequence is 12 residues long. Trimming removed 5 bases from V and 1 base from J, with 5 bases in between.

This clone was found once. The gene calls are TRBV18 and TRBJ1-5, with TRBD1 matching over 8 bases. This CDR3 has 20 residues. Losses at the gene ends were 1 base for V and 0 bases for J; bases not matched to a gene: 14. The V gene's germline CDR1 is KGHSH and CDR2 LQKENI. CDR3 amino acids: CASSPLRDRHDLYSNQPQHF. CDR3 bases: TGTGCCAGCTCACCACTCCGGGACAGGCACGACCTTTATAGCAATCAGCCCCAGCATTTT.

Only a few counts were recorded for this clone. The chain has TRBV27 and TRBJ2-5; the match to TRBD2 covers 11 bases. The J call may be mistaken, given a closer DNA end match to TRBJ2-7. This CDR3 is built from 13 residues. Germline CDR1 and CDR2: MNHEY and SMNVEV (reference sequence). The CDR3 is CASRTSGEYEQYF. The CDR3 nucleotides read TGTGCCAGCAGGACTAGCGGGGAGTACGAGCAGTACTTC.

This clone has just a few counts. The rearrangement uses TRBV4-1 and TRBJ2-1; 14 bases match TRBD2. From germline, CDR1 is MGHRA and CDR2 YSYEKL. CDR3 length equals 16 residues. Losses at the gene ends were 3 bases for V and 9 bases for J; bases not matched to a gene: 7. DNA for the CDR3: TGCGCCAGCAGCCAGGAGACTAGCGGGAGGGCCGGTGAGCAGTTCTTC. Translated, it gives CASSQETSGRAGEQFF.

The chain uses TRBV30 and TRBJ2-1; 8 bases fit TRBD1. CDR1 is GTSNPN and CDR2 is SVGIG in the germline V gene (reference sequence). With V trimmed by 6 bases and J by 2 bases, 12 bases remained unmatched. This CDR3 comprises 16 residues. DNA of the CDR3: TGTGCCTGTTACTCCCGGGACAGGAAAACCTACAATGAGCAGTTCTTC. The encoded protein is CACYSRDRKTYNEQFF.

This rearrangement joins TRBV29-1 to TRBJ2-3, with D perhaps TRBD2 (5 bases). This CDR3 is built from 15 residues. Per germline, CDR1 SQVTM and CDR2 ANQGSEA. V lost 0 bases to trimming and J lost 0 bases, with 10 bases between them. CDR3 in DNA: TGCAGCGTTGAAGAATCAGGAGGTAGCACAGATACGCAGTATTTT. It specifies CSVEESGGSTDTQYF.

V gene TRBV5-1 combines with J gene TRBJ1-1; tentatively, D is TRBD1 (5 bases). V shed 4 bases and J shed 10 bases, with 17 bases lying between them. The CDR3 totals 13 residues. Germline CDR1 SGHRS, CDR2 YFSETQ. The CDR3 DNA reads TGCGCCAGCAGCCTCCTTGGGGGGAGTTCAGCTTTCTTT. It specifies CASSLLGGSSAFF.

This chain uses TRBV10-3 with TRBJ2-1; no clear D. Germline V lookup: CDR1 ENHRY, CDR2 SYGVKD. The CDR3 totals 13 residues. Trimming took off 3 bases at V and 8 bases at J, with 11 bases between the two ends. This CDR3 is CAISDPPPDEQFF. The CDR3 DNA sequence: TGTGCCATCAGTGACCCCCCGCCGGATGAGCAGTTCTTC.

V is TRBV19 and J is TRBJ2-3; 10 bases map to TRBD1. This CDR3 has 17 residues. V was pared by 4 bases and J by 5 bases, with 12 bases of the junction left unmatched. Germline CDR1 reads LNHDA; CDR2 reads SQIVND (reference sequence). CDR3 DNA: TGTGCCAGTAGTACAACCTTCGGACAGGGGGGTGTAGATACGCAGTATTTT. It translates to CASSTTFGQGGVDTQYF.

The gene calls are TRBV27 and TRBJ1-2; TRBD1 agrees at 10 bases. The CDR3 runs 13 residues. V shed 5 bases, J shed 7 bases, and the junction held 4 bases outside the gene matches. The germline CDR1 and CDR2 sequences are MNHEY and SMNVEV (reference sequence). This CDR3 reads CASSPDRGGGYTF. DNA of the CDR3: TGTGCCAGCAGTCCGGACAGGGGGGGTGGCTACACCTTC.

This clone has just one count. The genes are TRBV5-6 and TRBJ2-3; TRBD1 matches 10 bases. Per the germline V gene, CDR1 is SGHDT and CDR2 is YYEEEE. The V and J ends lost 3 bases and 5 bases, in that order; junction bases with no gene match: 12. The CDR3 loop spans 17 amino acids. As DNA, the CDR3 is TGTGCCAGCAGCTACGATGAGCGACAGGGGGCCGGAGATACGCAGTATTTT. Translated, it gives CASSYDERQGAGDTQYF.

The chain has TRBV7-9 and TRBJ1-1; 7 bases align to TRBD1. The junction had 5 bases not matched to a gene; V was cut back by 6 bases and J by 1 base. Germline loops: CDR1 SEHNR, CDR2 FQNEAQ (reference sequence). The CDR3 totals 14 residues. This chain's CDR3 is CASRKDRANTEAFF. The CDR3 coding sequence is TGTGCCAGCAGGAAAGACAGGGCGAACACTGAAGCTTTCTTT.

The V call is TRBV7-8, the J call TRBJ1-5; D remains unclear. The CDR3 extends over 17 amino acids. Per germline, CDR1 SGHVS and CDR2 FQNEAQ. Between the trimmed V and J ends, which lost 1 base and 1 base, there was a span of 14 bases. CDR3 region: CASSLGYTENSNQPQHF. The CDR3 bases are TGTGCCAGCAGCTTAGGTTACACAGAAAACAGCAATCAGCCCCAGCATTTT.

The V call is TRBV28, the J call TRBJ1-5, with D uncertain. V lost 2 bases and J 6 bases, leaving 11 bases between the germline ends. In germline, CDR1 is MDHEN, CDR2 SYDVKM. The CDR3 extends over 14 amino acids. The CDR3 loop is CASSLSQDIQPQHF. The DNA of the CDR3 is TGTGCCAGCAGTTTAAGTCAAGACATTCAGCCCCAGCATTTT.

The chain employs TRBV27 and TRBJ2-7, with 12 bases matching TRBD2. The V segment lost 5 bases and the J segment 2 bases; nucleotides outside the gene matches: 4. Germline CDR1 is MNHEY and CDR2 is SMNVEV (reference sequence). This CDR3 is built from 15 residues. The CDR3 loop is CASSALAGGPYEQYF. As DNA, the CDR3 is TGTGCCAGCAGTGCCCTAGCGGGAGGGCCCTACGAGCAGTACTTC.

The V gene is TRBV28, the J gene TRBJ1-2; D might be TRBD1 (6 bases). Germline loops: CDR1 MDHEN, CDR2 SYDVKM. This CDR3 contains 14 residues. Trimming took off 3 bases at V and 2 bases at J, with 10 bases between the two ends. As DNA, the CDR3 is TGTGCCAGCAGTTTTCCAGGGGAGAACTATGGCTACACCTTC. It encodes CASSFPGENYGYTF.

This rearrangement joins TRBV18 to TRBJ1-6, with D possibly matching TRBD1 (6 bases). The V end was cut by 3 bases, the J end by 8 bases, with 14 bases between. Germline CDR1 and CDR2: KGHSH and LQKENI. This CDR3 is built from 15 residues. CDR3 residues: CASSPATGFDSPLHF. In nucleotides, the CDR3 is TGTGCCAGCTCACCGGCGACAGGTTTTGATTCACCCCTCCACTTT.

On this clone: Other DNA sequences in the same sample also yield this CDR3. The V call is TRBV5-1, the J call TRBJ2-1; 8 nucleotides agree with TRBD2. After removal of 1 base from V and 0 bases from J, the junction contained 0 bases not matched to a gene. Germline V gives CDR1 SGHRS, CDR2 YFSETQ. This CDR3 spans 15 amino acids. In DNA, the CDR3 is TGCGCCAGCAGCTTGAGCGGGAGCTCCTACAATGAGCAGTTCTTC. It codes for CASSLSGSSYNEQFF.

A few counts support this clone. V usage is TRBV7-9 and J usage is TRBJ1-1; D may be TRBD1 (5 bases). The CDR3 length is 15 residues. V lost 7 bases, J lost 0 bases, and 15 bases lay in between. Germline V gene sequence: CDR1 SEHNR, CDR2 FQNEAQ (reference sequence). The CDR3 protein is CASNRRGTLNTEAFF. The CDR3, as DNA: TGTGCCAGCAACAGGCGGGGGACCCTGAACACTGAAGCTTTCTTT.

The gene calls are TRBV6-6 and TRBJ1-1; D uncertain. V was cut by 6 bases and J by 10 bases, with 12 bases left in between. There are 11 residues in the CDR3. Germline-derived CDR1 and CDR2 are MNHNY and SVGAGI (reference sequence). The CDR3 DNA follows: TGTGCCAGCAGGCTGGTCGCGGGAGCTTTCTTT. Translated: CASRLVAGAFF.

The chain is built from TRBV7-8 and TRBJ2-1; 10 bases agree with TRBD2. Germline-derived CDR1 and CDR2 are SGHVS and FQNEAQ. V was pared by 4 bases and J by 4 bases, with 4 bases of the junction left unmatched. The CDR3 has 15 residues. The CDR3 nucleotides are TGTGCCAGCAGCTCTAGCGGGAGTTATTACAATGAGCAGTTCTTC. It is translated as CASSSSGSYYNEQFF.

The chain combines TRBV5-1 with TRBJ2-5, with a possible D match to TRBD2 (6 bases). Trimming stripped 3 bases from V and 5 bases from J, with 14 bases between. The CDR3 has 14 residues. CDR1 is SGHRS and CDR2 is YFSETQ in the germline V gene. The CDR3 sequence is CASSSGLLVETQYF. CDR3 in DNA: TGCGCCAGCAGCTCGGGACTCTTAGTGGAGACCCAGTACTTC.

This chain links TRBV28 with TRBJ2-6; 9 bases align to TRBD1. CDR1 is MDHEN, CDR2 SYDVKM, per germline. The V and J ends lost 8 bases and 15 bases, in that order; junction bases with no gene match: 11. This CDR3 has 13 amino acids. The CDR3 loop is CASGTGIPLDLTF. CDR3 nucleotide sequence: TGTGCCAGCGGGACAGGGATCCCCTTGGACCTGACTTTC.

The rearrangement links TRBV5-1 to TRBJ1-4; TRBD1 might be the D (5 bases). CDR1 is SGHRS and CDR2 is YFSETQ in the germline V gene. Trimming stripped 4 bases from V and 4 bases from J, with 11 bases between. The CDR3 has 14 residues. The CDR3 loop is CASSQEGVNEKLFF. CDR3 DNA: TGCGCCAGCAGCCAAGAAGGGGTTAATGAAAAACTGTTTTTT.

The DNA of the CDR3 is TGTGCCAGCTCACCTTGGACAGGGGAGGGTCAGCCCCAGCATTTT. This codes for CASSPWTGEGQPQHF. The chain uses TRBV18 and TRBJ1-5; 9 bases are a match to TRBD1. This CDR3 is built from 15 residues. Germline values: CDR1 KGHSH, CDR2 LQKENI. V gave up 3 bases and J gave up 6 bases; unmatched junction bases: 6.

The rearrangement joins TRBV9 to TRBJ2-1; 12 nucleotides line up with TRBD2. The CDR3 is 16 residues long. Germline V gene sequence: CDR1 SGDLS, CDR2 YYNGEE. Trimming cost V 2 bases and J 9 bases; bases outside gene matches: 9. CDR3 loop: CASSVASSGGALEQFF. Here the CDR3 DNA reads TGTGCCAGCAGCGTGGCCTCTAGCGGGGGGGCCCTTGAGCAGTTCTTC.

J is TRBJ2-7 and V is TRBV5-5, with TRBD1 identical over 7 bases. Per germline, CDR1 SGHKS and CDR2 YYEKEE (reference sequence). Trimming at V came to 4 bases and at J to 1 base, leaving 2 bases not matched to a gene. The CDR3 has 13 amino acids. The CDR3: CASSQQGSYEQYF. CDR3 in DNA: TGTGCCAGCAGCCAACAGGGGTCCTACGAGCAGTACTTC.